Listed here are 30 T cell receptor beta chains from one sample, sequenced in a study of blood T cells in healthy people across ages. It was with a sample-barcoded 5' primer and a J-beta primer mix that a second PCR of about 6 to 12 cycles was run. TCRdb passed the 5' RACE reads through MiXCR, listing each CDR3 protein once. The table has about 720,000 distinct CDR3 sequences, more than 20% seen once. This sample was also put to use in a study of T cells of mothers and their children.

Sample: blood. All receptors come from a boy aged 5-17 years in good health.

This clonotype was observed many times. The chain links TRBV3-1 to TRBJ2-2; D may be TRBD1 (5 bases). This CDR3 comprises 13 residues. Trimming removed 4 bases at V and 4 bases at J, with 7 bases between. The germline gives CDR1 LGHDT, CDR2 YNNKEL (reference sequence). In DNA, the CDR3 is TGTGCCAGCAGCCGGGGCGGCACCGGGGAGCTGTTTTTT. Translated: CASSRGGTGELFF.

Details on this clonotype: An end of the junction does not agree with germline; a read error may underlie this. This chain connects TRBV12-3 or TRBV12-4 to TRBJ2-3; TRBD2 aligns across 9 bases. This CDR3 comprises 16 residues. The CDR3 reads CASSFPAGGHTDTQYF. The CDR3 bases are TGTGCCAGCAGTTTTCCAGCGGGGGGCCACACAGATACACAGTATTTT.

The chain is built from TRBV12-3 or TRBV12-4 and TRBJ2-5, with D perhaps matching TRBD1 (5 bases). The J call may be incorrect, as the DNA end agrees better with TRBJ2-1. The CDR3 is 12 residues long. As DNA, the CDR3 is TGTGCCAGCAGACTCACAGGACCTGAGCAGTTCTTC. Residues: CASRLTGPEQFF.

This clonotype showed up just a few times. DNA for the CDR3: TGTGCCAGCAGTGGCCGAGATTCACCCCTCCACTTT. This encodes CASSGRDSPLHF. This chain uses TRBV28 with TRBJ1-6; D ambiguous. The V end was cut by 5 bases, the J end by 8 bases, with 7 bases between. The CDR3 consists of 12 residues. Germline loops: CDR1 MDHEN, CDR2 SYDVKM. Full variable domain (rest looked up from reference TRBV28 and TRBJ1-6): DVKVTQSSRYLVKRTGEKVFLECVQDMDHENMFWYRQDPGLGLRLIYFSYDVKMKEKGDIPEGYSVSREKKERFSLILESASTNQTSMYLCASSGRDSPLHFGNGTRLTVT.

The CDR3: CSATLAGGPGEQYF. The CDR3 nucleotides are TGCAGTGCTACTCTAGCGGGAGGGCCGGGGGAGCAGTACTTC. V is TRBV20-1 and J is TRBJ2-7; 12 nucleotides agree with TRBD2. Trimming cost V 4 bases and J 7 bases; bases outside gene matches: 8. The length of the CDR3 is 14 residues. Looked up from germline, CDR1 is DFQATT and CDR2 is SNEGSKA (reference sequence).

This clonotype has only a few counts. The rearrangement links TRBV20-1 to TRBJ2-3, with D perhaps given as TRBD1 or TRBD2 (5 bases each). In germline, CDR1 is DFQATT, CDR2 SNEGSKA (reference sequence). The CDR3 has 15 amino acids. Trimming shortened V by 6 bases and J by 5 bases, and 21 bases separated the two germline ends. CDR3 protein: CSAPRSGGAGDTQYF. The CDR3 bases are TGCAGTGCCCCCCGATCGGGTGGGGCGGGAGATACGCAGTATTTT.

CDR3 DNA: TGCAGCGCGGGGGGCGACGGAACCTACGAGCAGTACTTC. Amino acids: CSAGGDGTYEQYF. This chain links TRBV29-1 with TRBJ2-7; possibly TRBD2 for D (7 bases). The germline V gene has CDR1 SQVTM and CDR2 ANQGSEA. Trimming shortened V by 7 bases and J by 2 bases, and 15 bases separated the two germline ends. The CDR3 consists of 13 residues.

This clonotype was seen a handful of times. DNA of the CDR3: TGTGCCAGCAGCCAGCCGTTGAGGGACCCCTACGAGCAGTACTTC. Translation gives CASSQPLRDPYEQYF. This chain links TRBV6-6 with TRBJ2-5; D may match TRBD1 or TRBD2 (5 bases each). Judging by the DNA end, TRBJ2-7 fits better; the J call may be wrong. This CDR3 has 15 amino acids. Germline loops: CDR1 MNHNY, CDR2 SVGAGI (reference sequence).

The gene calls are TRBV7-2 and TRBJ2-7; 8 nucleotides agree with TRBD1. CDR1 is SGHTA and CDR2 is FQGNSA in the germline V gene. The CDR3 consists of 15 residues. Trimming cost V 4 bases and J 3 bases; bases outside gene matches: 8. The chain's CDR3 is CASSWGGTGRYEQYF. The CDR3 coding sequence is TGTGCCAGCAGCTGGGGCGGGACAGGCCGCTACGAGCAGTACTTC.

This clonotype was picked up a small number of times. Its ends do not fully match the called genes, so a read error is possible. The chain combines TRBV11-2 with TRBJ2-3, with 11 bases identical to TRBD2. The CDR3 sequence is 17 residues long. CDR1 and CDR2 (germline): SGHAT, FQNNGV. CDR3 loop: CASGLSLAGGPGDTQYF. CDR3 coding DNA: TGTGCCAGCGGCTTATCCCTAGCGGGGGGCCCGGGGGATACGCAGTATTTT.

The sample holds a few counts of this clonotype. This sequence joins TRBV10-3 and TRBJ2-3; 9 bases line up with TRBD1. The trim removed 9 bases at V and 2 bases at J, leaving 3 bases unmatched. From germline, CDR1 is ENHRY and CDR2 SYGVKD. This CDR3 comprises 13 residues. DNA for the CDR3: TGTGCCATGGGGACAGGGCTCACAGATACGCAGTATTTT. It encodes CAMGTGLTDTQYF.

This clonotype turned up a few times. The chain uses TRBV13 and TRBJ1-2; D is uncertain. V was shortened by 2 bases and J by 7 bases, with 14 bases between the two germline ends. The CDR3 has 14 amino acids. Germline CDR1 PRHDT, CDR2 FYEKMQ (reference sequence). The CDR3: CASSLSRGRSGYTF. DNA for the CDR3: TGTGCCAGCAGCTTATCGCGGGGTAGATCTGGCTACACCTTC. The full variable domain, its missing parts supplied by reference TRBV13 and TRBJ1-2, is AAGVIQSPRHLIKEKRETATLKCYPIPRHDTVYWYQQGPGQDPQFLISFYEKMQSDKGSIPDRFSAQQFSDYHSELNMSSLELGDSALYFCASSLSRGRSGYTFGSGTRLTVV.

CDR3 region: CASSEEGGLGTQYF. Written as DNA, the CDR3 is TGTGCCAGCAGTGAAGAGGGGGGGCTGGGGACCCAGTACTTC. The chain combines TRBV2 with TRBJ2-5; D is perhaps TRBD2 (7 bases). The CDR3 is made up of 14 amino acids. Trimming removed 1 base at V and 7 bases at J, with 13 bases between. Germline V gene data show CDR1 as SNHLY and CDR2 as FYNNEI.

This clonotype was found a few times. The chain carries TRBV6-2 or TRBV6-3 and TRBJ2-5; D not resolved. The CDR3 has 13 residues. CDR1 and CDR2 (germline): MNHEY, SVGEGT. With 6 bases removed from V and 9 bases from J, the gap between germline ends came to 17 bases. The CDR3 nucleotides are TGTGCCAGCAGGGCCAGACCCGGGTCGGCCCAGTACTTC. Translated, it gives CASRARPGSAQYF.

There are a few counts of this clonotype. The V gene is TRBV18, the J gene TRBJ1-1, with D unresolved. The CDR3 covers 16 residues. With 0 bases removed from V and 1 base from J, the gap between germline ends came to 12 bases. Germline V gene lookup returns CDR1 KGHSH and CDR2 LQKENI. CDR3 in DNA: TGTGCCAGCTCACCACCGATTCTCATCGGGAACACTGAAGCTTTCTTT. Amino acids: CASSPPILIGNTEAFF.

This chain joins TRBV4-1 and TRBJ2-7; perhaps TRBD2 as D (5 bases). Trimming removed 1 base from V and 3 bases from J, with 10 bases in between. Germline CDR1 reads MGHRA; CDR2 reads YSYEKL. The length of the CDR3 is 14 residues. Written as DNA, the CDR3 is TGCGCCAGCAGCCAAGTTCTCGGGGTCTACGAGCAGTACTTC. Translating gives CASSQVLGVYEQYF.

This clonotype was counted a few times. The rearrangement joins TRBV4-2 to TRBJ1-6, with D uncertain. Germline CDR1 and CDR2: LGHNA and YNFKEQ. V was shortened by 0 bases and J by 5 bases, with 11 bases between the two germline ends. The CDR3 spans 16 residues. The CDR3 loop is CASSQEAGPDNSPLHF. CDR3 coding DNA: TGTGCCAGCAGCCAAGAAGCCGGCCCGGATAATTCACCCCTCCACTTT.

The rearrangement uses TRBV7-9 and TRBJ2-1; 8 bases line up with TRBD2. CDR3 size: 15 residues. V lost 7 bases to trimming and J lost 10 bases; unmatched junction nucleotides: 15. CDR1 is SEHNR, CDR2 FQNEAQ, per germline (reference sequence). Here the CDR3 DNA reads TGTGCCAGCAAGGGGACTAGTATCATTCGGGACGAGCAGTTCTTC. Protein sequence: CASKGTSIIRDEQFF.

The gene calls are TRBV7-2 and TRBJ2-5; 7 nucleotides agree with TRBD2. V lost 4 bases and J lost 6; bases outside the gene matches: 5. Germline V lookup: CDR1 SGHTA, CDR2 FQGNSA. The CDR3 has 13 amino acids. The CDR3 bases are TGTGCCAGCAGCTCCGAGGGAGGGAAGACCCAGTACTTC. This translates into CASSSEGGKTQYF.

The rearrangement joins TRBV7-9 to TRBJ1-2; TRBD1 matches at 8 bases. CDR1 SEHNR and CDR2 FQNEAQ come from the germline V gene (reference sequence). The CDR3 runs to 14 residues. The ends lost 6 bases at V and 7 bases at J; junction bases unmatched: 10. The CDR3 spells CASRRAGGAGGYTF. The CDR3 DNA reads TGTGCCAGCAGGAGGGCAGGGGGCGCGGGTGGCTACACCTTC.

V and J are TRBV5-3 and TRBJ2-1, with D uncertain. TRBV5-3 is labeled an ORF, and its function is uncertain. The length of the CDR3 is 12 residues. V gave up 8 bases and J gave up 7 bases, with 13 bases separating them. CDR3 sequence (DNA): TGTGCCAGCAGTCGCGGTGAGAATGAGCAGTTCTTC. Residues: CASSRGENEQFF.

In its sample, this clonotype was seen a few times. This chain's CDR3 is CASSYVDSTNEQFF. The CDR3 DNA is TGTGCCAGCAGCTACGTTGACAGCACCAATGAGCAGTTCTTC. V gene TRBV7-3 combines with J gene TRBJ2-1; a weak D match, TRBD1 (5 bases). This CDR3 has 14 residues. Trimming pared 4 bases from V and 6 bases from J, leaving 13 bases between. The germline V gene has CDR1 SGHTA and CDR2 FQGTGA. Drawing the rest from reference TRBV7-3 and TRBJ2-1, the complete variable domain is GAGVSQTPSNKVTEKGKYVELRCDPISGHTALYWYRQSLGQGPEFLIYFQGTGAADDSGLPNDRFFAVRPEGSVSTLKIQRTERGDSAVYLCASSYVDSTNEQFFGPGTRLTVL.

This clonotype showed up many times. V usage is TRBV7-2 and J usage is TRBJ2-7, with 9 bases matching TRBD1. The CDR3 is made up of 14 amino acids. In germline, CDR1 is SGHTA, CDR2 FQGNSA. V lost 5 bases to trimming and J lost 3 bases; unmatched junction nucleotides: 5. CDR3 sequence reads: CASSLRQGDYEQYF. The CDR3 DNA reads TGTGCCAGCAGCCTCCGACAGGGGGACTACGAGCAGTACTTC.

The chain combines TRBV28 with TRBJ1-1; the match to TRBD1 covers 7 bases. The CDR3 loop spans 14 amino acids. Trimming took 3 bases from V and 2 from J; bases not matched to a gene: 3. CDR1 and CDR2 (germline): MDHEN, SYDVKM. The CDR3 sequence: CASSFHRGNTEAFF. Here the CDR3 DNA reads TGTGCCAGCAGTTTCCACAGGGGAAACACTGAAGCTTTCTTT.

The chain uses TRBV29-1 and TRBJ2-1; unclear D gene. This CDR3 comprises 13 residues. CDR1 and CDR2 (germline): SQVTM, ANQGSEA. Trimming cost V 3 bases and J 4 bases, with 10 bases left between them. CDR3 nucleotides: TGCAGCGTTGAGTCTGTGCAATACAATGAGCAGTTCTTC. It codes for CSVESVQYNEQFF.

At least ten counts were recorded for this clonotype. The rearrangement links TRBV7-9 to TRBJ2-5; the D gene could be TRBD1 or TRBD2 (5 bases each). Germline CDR1 SEHNR, CDR2 FQNEAQ (reference sequence). Deletions cut 8 bases from V and 5 bases from J, with 18 bases between. The CDR3 extends over 14 amino acids. CDR3 sequence (DNA): TGTGCCAGCTCGACCGGGACGGCTGGGGAGACCCAGTACTTC. Protein product: CASSTGTAGETQYF.

The rearrangement uses TRBV27 and TRBJ2-6; perhaps TRBD2 as D (6 bases). CDR3 length equals 16 residues. Trimming cost V 8 bases and J 2 bases, with 16 bases left between them. The germline gives CDR1 MNHEY, CDR2 SMNVEV (reference sequence). The CDR3 DNA sequence: TGTGCCAGCGCAACCGGGACTGGGGCTGGGGCCAACGTCCTGACTTTC. This sequence encodes CASATGTGAGANVLTF.

This clonotype has a handful of counts. Here the CDR3 DNA reads TGTGCCAGCACCGCGATTAAGTCTTCGACCCAATACGAGCAGTACTTC. Translating gives CASTAIKSSTQYEQYF. V gene TRBV12-3 or TRBV12-4 combines with J gene TRBJ2-5; D gene unclear. The DNA matches TRBJ2-7 better at its end, which makes the J call doubtful. The CDR3 spans 16 residues.

This chain uses TRBV29-1 with TRBJ2-5; TRBD2 matches at 8 bases. CDR1 and CDR2 (germline): SQVTM, ANQGSEA. The CDR3 length is 15 residues. The V gene end was trimmed by 2 bases and the J gene end by 5 bases; junction bases not matched to a gene: 10. CDR3 nucleotides: TGCAGCGTTGAACCCCGGGAGGGGTTAGGGGAGACCCAGTACTTC. Protein: CSVEPREGLGETQYF. Looking up the rest from reference TRBV29-1 and TRBJ2-5 gives the full variable domain: SAVISQKPSRDICQRGTSLTIQCQVDSQVTMMFWYRQQPGQSLTLIATANQGSEATYESGFVIDKFPISRPNLTFSTLTVSNMSPEDSSIYLCSVEPREGLGETQYFGPGTRLLVL.

Points on this clonotype: A far larger clone is off by one base, so a read error is likely. The chain carries TRBV12-3 or TRBV12-4 and TRBJ2-3; TRBD2 matches 8 bases. The CDR3 consists of 14 residues. CDR3 DNA: TGTGCCAGCGGTTTGGCGGGAGGAACCGATACGCAGTATTTT. Protein: CASGLAGGTDTQYF.